Listed here are 21 T cell receptor beta chains from one sample, sequenced in a study of T cell repertoires in cytomegalovirus infection. In TCRdb, the reads were re-called with MiXCR into one record per CDR3 protein. This sample has roughly 760,000 distinct CDR3 sequences, with 35% found just once. Material: PBMCs. The receptors here all came from a human donor in good health (CMV status not recorded). Some clones in this sample may be carry-over from other donors' samples.

This clonotype turned up a few times. This sequence joins TRBV12-3 or TRBV12-4 and TRBJ1-1; D not resolved. V gave up 3 bases and J gave up 0 bases, with 11 bases separating them. The CDR3 spans 15 residues. CDR3 coding DNA: TGTGCCAGCAGTTTCGCAGCCCCTATGAACACTGAAGCTTTCTTT. Protein sequence: CASSFAAPMNTEAFF.

This chain links TRBV3-1 with TRBJ1-1; 8 bases map to TRBD1. V shed 0 bases, J shed 4 bases, and the junction held 4 bases outside the gene matches. Germline V gives CDR1 LGHDT, CDR2 YNNKEL (reference sequence). There are 15 residues in the CDR3. The CDR3 bases are TGTGCCAGCAGCCAAGACAGGGGGCATAGCACTGAAGCTTTCTTT. Amino acids: CASSQDRGHSTEAFF. The whole variable domain, remainder taken from reference TRBV3-1 and TRBJ1-1, is DTAVSQTPKYLVTQMGNDKSIKCEQNLGHDTMYWYKQDSKKFLKIMFSYNNKELIINETVPNRFSPKSPDKAHLNLHINSLELGDSAVYFCASSQDRGHSTEAFFGQGTRLTVV.

A few counts support this clonotype. V and J are TRBV7-8 and TRBJ1-5; D is possibly TRBD1 (5 bases). V gave up 7 bases and J gave up 0 bases, with 19 bases separating them. The CDR3 is 17 residues long. The germline V gene encodes CDR1 SGHVS and CDR2 FQNEAQ. The CDR3: CASKIDRDRYSNQPQHF. CDR3 sequence (DNA): TGTGCCAGCAAAATCGATCGGGACCGCTATAGCAATCAGCCCCAGCATTTT.

V usage is TRBV7-8 and J usage is TRBJ2-1, with D tentatively TRBD2 (7 bases). Trimming removed 2 bases at V and 4 bases at J, with 15 bases between. Germline V CDR1 and CDR2: SGHVS, FQNEAQ. This CDR3 is 16 amino acids long. CDR3 sequence: CASSLRGGGLYNEQFF. DNA for the CDR3: TGTGCCAGCAGCTTAAGGGGGGGGGGCCTATACAATGAGCAGTTCTTC. Filled out from reference TRBV7-8 and TRBJ2-1, the complete variable domain reads GAGVSQSPRYKVAKRGQDVALRCDPISGHVSLFWYQQALGQGPEFLTYFQNEAQLDKSGLPSDRFFAERPEGSVSTLKIQRTQQEDSAVYLCASSLRGGGLYNEQFFGPGTRLTVL.

The chain recombines TRBV29-1 with TRBJ2-2; TRBD1 might be the D (6 bases). CDR1 and CDR2 from the germline V gene are SQVTM and ANQGSEA. Trimming removed 3 bases at V and 1 base at J, with 12 bases between. CDR3 length: 15 residues. CDR3 residues: CSVESTGENTGELFF. The CDR3 DNA is TGCAGCGTTGAGTCGACAGGAGAGAACACCGGGGAGCTGTTTTTT.

There are a few counts of this clonotype. The J gene is TRBJ2-7, the V gene TRBV20-1, with 11 bases fitting TRBD2. J lost 6 bases, V lost 5 bases, and 9 bases had no gene match. Per the germline V gene, CDR1 is DFQATT and CDR2 is SNEGSKA (reference sequence). This CDR3 contains 14 residues. The DNA for the CDR3 is TGCAGTGCTCCCGCGACTAGCGGGAACCCCGAGCAGTACTTC. It encodes CSAPATSGNPEQYF.

This clonotype occurred many times. This chain links TRBV7-8 with TRBJ2-3, with 8 bases lining up with TRBD2. V lost 2 bases and J lost 5; bases outside the gene matches: 6. From germline, CDR1 is SGHVS and CDR2 FQNEAQ. The CDR3 spans 15 residues. CDR3 amino acids: CASSLRSGIRDTQYF. CDR3 nucleotides: TGTGCCAGCAGCTTACGTAGCGGGATAAGAGATACGCAGTATTTT.

This clonotype was seen more than once but under ten times. The rearrangement joins TRBV19 to TRBJ1-2; D is unresolved. Germline-derived CDR1 and CDR2 are LNHDA and SQIVND (reference sequence). Trimming pared 1 base from V and 2 bases from J, leaving 5 bases between. CDR3 length equals 13 residues. The CDR3, as DNA: TGTGCCAGTAGTATAGCGGAGAACTATGGCTACACCTTC. This gives the protein CASSIAENYGYTF.

This clonotype was observed a handful of times. The chain is built from TRBV7-6 and TRBJ2-1, with 9 bases identical to TRBD1. Germline V lookup: CDR1 SGHVS, CDR2 FNYEAQ. The CDR3 extends over 16 amino acids. With V trimmed by 0 bases and J by 5 bases, 5 bases remained unmatched. DNA of the CDR3: TGTGCCAGCAGCTTAGCCCTGACAGGGGGTCACAATGAGCAGTTCTTC. It is translated as CASSLALTGGHNEQFF.

This clonotype has just a few counts. The rearrangement links TRBV7-8 to TRBJ2-5; 8 bases map to TRBD1. Per the germline V gene, CDR1 is SGHVS and CDR2 is FQNEAQ. CDR3 length: 16 residues. V was pared by 6 bases and J by 0 bases, with 9 bases of the junction left unmatched. Here the CDR3 reads CASSYTDRVYQETQYF. The CDR3 DNA follows: TGTGCCAGCAGTTACACGGACAGGGTCTACCAAGAGACCCAGTACTTC.

The V gene is TRBV6-5, the J gene TRBJ1-1; D is ambiguous. Trimming pared 0 bases from V and 2 bases from J, leaving 13 bases between. The CDR3 spans 16 residues. Per germline, CDR1 MNHEY and CDR2 SVGAGI. This CDR3 reads CASSYSRVGLNTEAFF. The CDR3 region has the DNA TGTGCCAGCAGTTACTCCCGGGTTGGGCTAAACACTGAAGCTTTCTTT.

The sample holds a few counts of this clonotype. The genes are TRBV19 and TRBJ2-7; TRBD2 might be the D (7 bases). The CDR3 runs to 13 residues. CDR1 and CDR2 from the germline V gene are LNHDA and SQIVND (reference sequence). V was trimmed by 9 bases and J by 0 bases, leaving 12 bases between them. CDR3 in amino acids: CASGGTNSYEQYF. Written as DNA, the CDR3 is TGTGCCAGCGGGGGGACAAACTCCTACGAGCAGTACTTC.

V and J are TRBV7-2 and TRBJ1-2; unclear D gene. The CDR3 totals 16 residues. V lost 2 bases to trimming and J lost 0 bases, with 13 bases between them. Germline V gives CDR1 SGHTA, CDR2 FQGNSA. The DNA for the CDR3 is TGTGCCAGCAGCTTATTGAGCTCTACCTCTAACTATGGCTACACCTTC. Translating it yields CASSLLSSTSNYGYTF.

Comments on this clonotype: Likely a read error: the CDR3 ends without its conserved phenylalanine or tryptophan. The chain employs TRBV19 and TRBJ2-1, with 9 bases matching TRBD2. The CDR3 extends over 15 amino acids. J was trimmed by 5 bases and V by 5 bases; bases with no gene match: 7. Germline values: CDR1 LNHDA, CDR2 SQIVND (reference sequence). The CDR3 nucleotides read TGTGCCAGTAGTGTCCTAGCGGGAAGAAACAATGAGCAGTTCGTC. Residues: CASSVLAGRNNEQFV.

This clonotype was seen repeatedly, ten times or more. The chain couples TRBV12-3 or TRBV12-4 to TRBJ2-5; 9 bases match TRBD1. The CDR3 runs 14 residues. V lost 5 bases, J lost 5 bases, and 6 bases stayed unmatched. CDR3 DNA: TGTGCCAGCAGTCCACAGGGGGCGGGGGAGACCCAGTACTTC. Translating it yields CASSPQGAGETQYF.

This clonotype has only a few counts. This chain joins TRBV11-1 and TRBJ2-2; 10 bases line up with TRBD1. The V gene's germline CDR1 is SGHAT and CDR2 FQDESV (reference sequence). The CDR3 has 16 residues. V was clipped by 1 base and J by 6 bases; unmatched bases: 5. CDR3 residues: CASSLGDRGPSGELFF. The CDR3 coding sequence is TGTGCCAGCAGCTTAGGGGACAGGGGTCCATCCGGGGAGCTGTTTTTT.

The chain has TRBV12-3 or TRBV12-4 and TRBJ2-7; D possibly uses TRBD1 or TRBD2 (7 bases each). The CDR3 has 15 amino acids. V was clipped by 6 bases and J by 3 bases, with 18 bases between them. CDR3 sequence reads: CASRSGGGGLYEQYF. The CDR3 DNA is TGTGCCAGCAGGTCAGGGGGGGGGGGCCTCTACGAGCAGTACTTC.

This clonotype was detected ten times or more. The chain uses TRBV7-2 and TRBJ2-5, with TRBD2 matching over 7 bases. CDR1 SGHTA and CDR2 FQGNSA come from the germline V gene. Trimming took 0 bases from V and 2 from J; bases not matched to a gene: 6. The CDR3 sequence is 16 residues long. The CDR3 spells CASSLARLAGQETQYF. The CDR3 DNA follows: TGTGCCAGCAGCTTAGCGAGGTTAGCGGGTCAAGAGACCCAGTACTTC.

The sample holds a few counts of this clonotype. The chain couples TRBV7-9 to TRBJ2-3; 10 bases agree with TRBD1. V lost 5 bases, J lost 3 bases, and 8 bases stayed unmatched. This CDR3 comprises 16 residues. Germline V gives CDR1 SEHNR, CDR2 FQNEAQ (reference sequence). Here the CDR3 DNA reads TGTGCCAGCAGCCTCCCGGGACAGGGGACGACAGATACGCAGTATTTT. This gives the protein CASSLPGQGTTDTQYF.

A few counts support this clonotype. The genes are TRBV12-3 or TRBV12-4 and TRBJ1-6, with no clear D. The CDR3 length is 16 residues. The V gene lost 3 bases and the J gene lost 0 bases, with 9 bases spanning the gap. CDR3 nucleotides: TGTGCCAGCAGTTTTCCACAGAGCTCCTATAATTCACCCCTCCACTTT. Amino acids: CASSFPQSSYNSPLHF.

The V and J genes are TRBV7-9 and TRBJ1-1, with D tentatively TRBD1 (5 bases). CDR3 length equals 14 residues. Trimming took 7 bases from V and 4 from J, leaving 16 bases between them. The V gene's germline CDR1 is SEHNR and CDR2 FQNEAQ (reference sequence). This CDR3 is CASMGGGVATEAFF. The CDR3 nucleotides are TGTGCCAGCATGGGTGGGGGGGTGGCCACTGAAGCTTTCTTT.